Listed here are 5 T cell receptor beta chains from one sample, sequenced in a study of T cells after yellow fever vaccination. One entry per CDR3 protein, called by TCRdb with MiXCR from the 5' RACE reads. The data contain 200,000 to 300,000 distinct CDR3 sequences, around 7% of them seen just once; the ten biggest clones take up roughly 0.9%. Sequences were derived from CD4+ T cells sorted from PBMCs, sampled 15 days after the yellow fever booster vaccination. The source is a young man who received the YFV17D yellow fever vaccine.

This clonotype was detected many times. This sequence joins TRBV11-1 and TRBJ1-6; no clear D. CDR3 length: 17 amino acids. Germline CDR1 and CDR2: SGHAT and FQDESV (reference sequence). Trimming cost V 2 bases and J 0 bases, with 11 bases left between them. CDR3 region: CASSLKIFGSYNSPLHF. CDR3 DNA sequence: TGTGCCAGCAGCTTAAAAATCTTCGGCTCCTATAATTCACCCCTCCACTTT.

V and J are TRBV11-2 and TRBJ2-3; D ambiguous. With 5 bases removed from V and 4 bases from J, the gap between germline ends came to 10 bases. From germline, CDR1 is SGHAT and CDR2 FQNNGV. The CDR3 loop spans 13 amino acids. CDR3 DNA: TGTGCCAGCAGCACGACAAAGCCAGATACGCAGTATTTT. Encoded protein: CASSTTKPDTQYF.

This clonotype has at least ten counts. The chain recombines TRBV12-3 or TRBV12-4 with TRBJ2-5; D ambiguous. V lost 5 bases and J lost 2, with 9 bases in between. The CDR3 extends over 13 amino acids. The CDR3 loop reads CASSVIGQETQYF. The DNA of the CDR3 is TGTGCCAGCAGTGTAATCGGTCAAGAGACCCAGTACTTC.

This sequence joins TRBV7-9 and TRBJ2-7; the D is unclear. The CDR3 extends over 12 amino acids. Germline values: CDR1 SEHNR, CDR2 FQNEAQ (reference sequence). The V gene lost 6 bases and the J gene lost 6 bases, with 12 bases spanning the gap. The CDR3 DNA is TGTGCCAGCAGGTACAATTCGGGCGAGCAGTACTTC. Residues: CASRYNSGEQYF.

This clonotype was observed many times. This rearrangement joins TRBV29-1 to TRBJ1-2; D uncertain. Germline CDR1 reads SQVTM; CDR2 reads ANQGSEA. This CDR3 has 12 amino acids. V lost 2 bases and J lost 2, with 6 bases in between. CDR3 region: CSVEPVNYGYTF. DNA of the CDR3: TGCAGCGTTGAACCCGTGAACTATGGCTACACCTTC.